A selection of T cell receptor beta chains follows, all from one sample in a study of blood T cell repertoires in COVID-19. Libraries were prepared by immunoSEQ multiplex PCR; TCRdb keeps only in-frame clonotypes and omits some of them. The sample has about 74,000 clones; about 91% are singletons. Sequencing was done on a sample of peripheral blood. Receptor source: a woman of 80 years or more with acute or convalescent COVID-19. The CDR3 runs from the conserved cysteine through the conserved F or W. A D gene is named only where the DNA matches it firmly. Clone size is not always given. Where it is, it says once, few, many or a class for expanded clones.

TRBV6-5	TRBJ1-1	.	.	TGTGCCAGCAGACCGGGACTCTCGAACACTGAAGCTTTCTTT	CASRPGLSNTEAFF
TRBV2	TRBJ2-5	.	.	TGTGCCACCTCCGAAACTCCGGGAGAGACCCAGTACTTC	CATSETPGETQYF
TRBV10-3	TRBJ1-2	.	.	TGTGCCATCAGTGAGAATGGACAGATTAACTATGGCTACACCTTC	CAISENGQINYGYTF
TRBV2	TRBJ1-5	.	.	TGTGCCAGCAAACAGGTCAATCAGCCCCAGCATTTT	CASKQVNQPQHF
TRBV18	TRBJ1-6	.	.	TGTGCCAGCTCACCACTACAGGCCAATTCACCCCTCCACTTT	CASSPLQANSPLHF
TRBV28	TRBJ1-1	.	.	TGTGCCAGCAGTTTGGGAGGGGTGGGGACTGAAGCTTTCTTT	CASSLGGVGTEAFF
TRBV2	TRBJ1-1	.	.	TGTGCCAGCAGCGGGGATTCGCGGACTGAAGCTTTCTTT	CASSGDSRTEAFF
TRBV5-1	TRBJ2-5	.	.	TGCGCCAGCAGCTCCCGGGGTAGCGAGTACCAAGAGACCCAGTACTTC	CASSSRGSEYQETQYF
TRBV21-1	TRBJ1-1	.	.	TGTGCCAGCAGCACCTACCATCAGGGGCTACGTTGCACTGAAGCTTTCTTT	CASSTYHQGLRCTEAFF
TRBV19	TRBJ1-1	.	.	TGTGCCAGTAGTAACGAGGGAACCACTGAAGCTTTCTTT	CASSNEGTTEAFF
TRBV5-1	TRBJ1-1	.	TRBD1	TGCGCCAGCAGACGTACCGGCGGACAGGGTTACATGAACACTGAAGCTTTCTTT	CASRRTGGQGYMNTEAFF
TRBV6-1	TRBJ1-1	.	.	TGTGCCAGCAGTGAAGCGCAGGGGCTGCAAGCTTTCTTT	CASSEAQGLQAFF
TRBV10-3	TRBJ1-5	.	TRBD1	TGTGCCATCAGTGAGCGCCAGGGGGACCAGCCCCAGCATTTT	CAISERQGDQPQHF
TRBV18	TRBJ2-2	.	.	TGTGCCAGCTCACCCGGTGGGGAGCTGTTTTTT	CASSPGGELFF
TRBV11-2	TRBJ2-3	.	TRBD1	TGTGCCAGCAGCTTAGATTCTCGGACAGGGGCAGATACGCAGTATTTT	CASSLDSRTGADTQYF
TRBV27	TRBJ2-7	.	TRBD2	TGTGCCAGCAGGACCTCGGGACAGGGGACTAGCGGGAGGCCTCTCTTC	CASRTSGQGTSGRPLF
TRBV30	TRBJ1-4	.	TRBD1	TGTGCCTGGAGGGGACAGGGTCGCGAAAAACTGTTTTTT	CAWRGQGREKLFF
TRBV4-1	TRBJ1-2	few	.	TGCGCCAGCAGCCAAGACCCCGAGCGGGATGGCTACACCTTC	CASSQDPERDGYTF
TRBV7-6	TRBJ1-3	.	TRBD1	TGTGCCAGCAGCACCCCAGGGGGCAGAACTGGAAACACCATATATTTT	CASSTPGGRTGNTIYF
TRBV19	TRBJ2-2	.	TRBD2	TGTGCCAGTAGTATTCTACGGAGGACTAGCGGGAAGACCGGGGAGCTGTTTTTT	CASSILRRTSGKTGELFF
TRBV7-2	TRBJ2-2	once	.	TGTGCCAGCAGCATCGGAGGTCCAGGGAACACCGGGGAGCTGTTTTTT	CASSIGGPGNTGELFF
TRBV7-2	TRBJ1-2	once	TRBD1	TGTGCCAGCAGCCCTTGGTTAGGAGGACAGGGGTATGGCTACACCTTC	CASSPWLGGQGYGYTF
TRBV3-1/TRBV3-2	TRBJ2-1	.	.	TGTGCCAGCAGCCTTCTAGCGACGGAGCAGTTCTTC	CASSLLATEQFF
TRBV10-3	TRBJ1-1	.	TRBD1	TGTGCCATCAGTGCCCCCGGGACAGGATTCCCGGAAGCTTTCTTT	CAISAPGTGFPEAFF
TRBV19	TRBJ2-1	.	.	TGTGCCAGTAGTATAGATGGCAGGGGCTATGAGCAGTTCTTC	CASSIDGRGYEQFF
TRBV7-2	TRBJ1-6	.	TRBD1	TGTGCCAGCAGCGCCGGGACAGGGGGCCCATATAATTCACCCCTCCACTTT	CASSAGTGGPYNSPLHF
TRBV19	TRBJ2-7	.	TRBD2	TGTGCCAGTAGTCTGGGACTAGCTTCCTACGAGCAGTACTTC	CASSLGLASYEQYF
TRBV6-5	TRBJ1-2	.	.	TGTGCCAGCAGTTACGTTATCAGGGGAGACTATGGCTACACCTTC	CASSYVIRGDYGYTF
TRBV7-9	TRBJ2-7	.	.	TGTGCCAGCAGCTTAGCGAGTCCAGGGCCCTCCTACGAGCAGTACTTC	CASSLASPGPSYEQYF
TRBV5-1	TRBJ1-2	once	.	TGCGCCAGCAGCGGCGGCCAGTTTAACTATGGCTACACCTTC	CASSGGQFNYGYTF
TRBV3-1/TRBV3-2	TRBJ2-7	few	TRBD1	TGTGCCAGCAGCCAAGAAAGGTACAGGGGCTTGTCCTACGAGCAGTACTTC	CASSQERYRGLSYEQYF
TRBV10-1	TRBJ1-2	.	TRBD1	TGCGCCAGCAGTAACAGGGGCCCTGCTAACTATGGCTACACCTTC	CASSNRGPANYGYTF
TRBV20-1	TRBJ2-3	.	.	TGCAGTGCTATCTCCCCAGATACGCAGTATTTT	CSAISPDTQYF
TRBV5-5	TRBJ2-1	.	TRBD2	TGTGCCAGCAGCTTCATAATAGCGGGAGGCGGCTTGAATGAGCAGTTCTTC	CASSFIIAGGGLNEQFF
TRBV27	TRBJ1-6	.	.	TGTGCCAGCAGATTCAGACAGGCATATAATTCACCCCTCCACTTT	CASRFRQAYNSPLHF
TRBV18	TRBJ2-6	.	TRBD1	TGTGCCAGCTCACCACCAGGGACAGGGGGCGCTGGGGCCAACGTCCTGACTTTC	CASSPPGTGGAGANVLTF
TRBV27	TRBJ2-2	.	TRBD1	TGTGCCAGCAGTTTAGGGGCAGGGGGCGCGATCGGGGAGCTGTTTTTT	CASSLGAGGAIGELFF
TRBV6-6	TRBJ2-7	.	.	TGTGCCAGCAGTTATAGCACCAGGGACTACGAGCAGTACTTC	CASSYSTRDYEQYF
TRBV30	TRBJ1-1	.	.	TGTGCCTGGAGTCGAGAGAACACTGAAGCTTTCTTT	CAWSRENTEAFF
TRBV2	TRBJ2-7	.	TRBD1	TGTGCCAGCAGCTCCACAGGGGGCAGTTCGGACTTC	CASSSTGGSSDF
TRBV6-1	TRBJ2-7	.	.	TGTGCCAGCAGTGATTGGGGCTACTCCTACGAGCAGTACTTC	CASSDWGYSYEQYF
TRBV4-3	TRBJ1-4	few	.	TGCGCCAGCAGCCAAGGCCCCAGGGCTCAACTGTTTTTT	CASSQGPRAQLFF
TRBV9	TRBJ2-2	.	TRBD2	TGTGCCAGCAGCGGGAGGGCGGGAGAGGTTAACACCGGGGAGCTGTTTTTT	CASSGRAGEVNTGELFF
TRBV7-9	TRBJ2-4	.	.	TGTGCCAGCAGCTCGCCGGGACTCTTTGGTGACATTCAGTACTTC	CASSSPGLFGDIQYF
TRBV14	TRBJ1-1	.	.	TGTGCCAGCAGCACACAGGTTAACACTGAAGCTTTCTTT	CASSTQVNTEAFF